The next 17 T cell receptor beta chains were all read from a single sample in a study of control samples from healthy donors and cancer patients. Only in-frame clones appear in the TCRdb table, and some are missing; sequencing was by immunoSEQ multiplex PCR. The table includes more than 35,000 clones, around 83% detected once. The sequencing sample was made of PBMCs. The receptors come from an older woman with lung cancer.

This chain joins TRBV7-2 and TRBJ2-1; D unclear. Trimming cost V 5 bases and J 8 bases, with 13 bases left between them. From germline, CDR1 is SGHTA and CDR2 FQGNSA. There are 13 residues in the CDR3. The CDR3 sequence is CASSRLVRDEQFF. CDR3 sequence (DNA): TGTGCCAGCAGCCGCCTCGTTCGCGATGAGCAGTTCTTC.

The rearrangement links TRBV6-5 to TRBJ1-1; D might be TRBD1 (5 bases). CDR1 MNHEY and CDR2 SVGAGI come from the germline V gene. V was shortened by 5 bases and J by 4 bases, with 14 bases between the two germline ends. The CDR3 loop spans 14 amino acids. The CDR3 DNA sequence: TGTGCCAGCAGTATTGTTGGGAGGGGCACTGAAGCTTTCTTT. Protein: CASSIVGRGTEAFF.

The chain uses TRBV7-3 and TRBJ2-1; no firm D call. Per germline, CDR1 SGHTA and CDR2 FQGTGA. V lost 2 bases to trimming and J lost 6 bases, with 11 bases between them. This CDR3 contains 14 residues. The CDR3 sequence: CASSLLSEANEQFF. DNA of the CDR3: TGTGCCAGCAGCTTATTGAGCGAGGCCAATGAGCAGTTCTTC.

Here the CDR3 reads CAISDSRERNEQYF. CDR3 nucleotides: TGTGCCATCAGTGATTCGCGGGAGCGGAACGAGCAGTACTTC. This sequence joins TRBV10-3 and TRBJ2-7; 7 nucleotides align to TRBD2. The CDR3 is 14 amino acids. Trimming cost V 3 bases and J 5 bases; bases outside gene matches: 7. Germline lookup yields CDR1 ENHRY and CDR2 SYGVKD.

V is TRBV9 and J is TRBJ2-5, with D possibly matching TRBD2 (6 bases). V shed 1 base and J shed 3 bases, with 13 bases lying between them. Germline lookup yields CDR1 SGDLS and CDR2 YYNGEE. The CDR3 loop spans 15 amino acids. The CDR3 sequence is CASSVSGEEEETQYF. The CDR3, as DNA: TGTGCCAGCAGCGTATCCGGGGAGGAGGAAGAGACCCAGTACTTC.

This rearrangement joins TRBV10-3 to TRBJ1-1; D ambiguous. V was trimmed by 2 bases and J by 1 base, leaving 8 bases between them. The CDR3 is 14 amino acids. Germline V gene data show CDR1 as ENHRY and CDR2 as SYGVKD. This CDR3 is CAISERSSNTEAFF. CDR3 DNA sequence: TGTGCCATCAGTGAGAGGAGCTCGAACACTGAAGCTTTCTTT.

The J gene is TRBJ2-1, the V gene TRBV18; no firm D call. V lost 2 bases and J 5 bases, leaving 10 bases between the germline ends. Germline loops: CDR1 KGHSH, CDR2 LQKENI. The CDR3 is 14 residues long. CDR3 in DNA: TGTGCCAGCTCACCAGCAGAAACGGACAATGAGCAGTTCTTC. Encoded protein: CASSPAETDNEQFF.

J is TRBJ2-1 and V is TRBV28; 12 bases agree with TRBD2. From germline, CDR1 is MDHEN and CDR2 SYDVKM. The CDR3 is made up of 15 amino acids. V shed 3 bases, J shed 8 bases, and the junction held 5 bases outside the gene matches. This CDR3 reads CASSLSLAGGDEQFF. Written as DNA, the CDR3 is TGTGCCAGCAGTTTGTCACTAGCGGGGGGTGATGAGCAGTTCTTC. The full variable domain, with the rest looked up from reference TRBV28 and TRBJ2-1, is DVKVTQSSRYLVKRTGEKVFLECVQDMDHENMFWYRQDPGLGLRLIYFSYDVKMKEKGDIPEGYSVSREKKERFSLILESASTNQTSMYLCASSLSLAGGDEQFFGPGTRLTVL.

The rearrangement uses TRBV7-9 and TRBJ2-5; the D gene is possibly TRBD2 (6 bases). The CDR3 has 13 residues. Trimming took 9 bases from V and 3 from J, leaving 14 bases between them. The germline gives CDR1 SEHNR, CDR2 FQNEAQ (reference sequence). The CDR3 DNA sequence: TGTGCCAGTGGCCTATGGGGGGAAGAGACCCAGTACTTC. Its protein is CASGLWGEETQYF.

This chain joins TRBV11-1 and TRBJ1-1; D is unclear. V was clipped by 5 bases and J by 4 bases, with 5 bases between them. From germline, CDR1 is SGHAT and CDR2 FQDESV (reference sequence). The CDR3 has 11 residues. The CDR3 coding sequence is TGTGCCAGCAGCCTCTCCACTGAAGCTTTCTTT. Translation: CASSLSTEAFF.

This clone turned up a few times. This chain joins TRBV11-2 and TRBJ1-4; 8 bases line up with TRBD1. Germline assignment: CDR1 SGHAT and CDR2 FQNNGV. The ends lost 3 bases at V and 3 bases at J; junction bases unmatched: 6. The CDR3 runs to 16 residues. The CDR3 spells CASSFAPGQANEKLFF. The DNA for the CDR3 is TGTGCCAGCAGCTTCGCCCCGGGACAGGCTAATGAAAAACTGTTTTTT.

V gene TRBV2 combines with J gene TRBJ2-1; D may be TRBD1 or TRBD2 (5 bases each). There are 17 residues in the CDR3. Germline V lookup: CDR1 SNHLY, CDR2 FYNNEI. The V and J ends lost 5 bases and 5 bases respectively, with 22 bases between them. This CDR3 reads CASSRNRDERFHNEQFF. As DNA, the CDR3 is TGTGCCAGCAGTCGAAACCGGGACGAAAGGTTCCACAATGAGCAGTTCTTC. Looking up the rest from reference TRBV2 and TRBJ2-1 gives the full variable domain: EPEVTQTPSHQVTQMGQEVILRCVPISNHLYFYWYRQILGQKVEFLVSFYNNEISEKSEIFDDQFSVERPDGSNFTLKIRSTKLEDSAMYFCASSRNRDERFHNEQFFGPGTRLTVL.

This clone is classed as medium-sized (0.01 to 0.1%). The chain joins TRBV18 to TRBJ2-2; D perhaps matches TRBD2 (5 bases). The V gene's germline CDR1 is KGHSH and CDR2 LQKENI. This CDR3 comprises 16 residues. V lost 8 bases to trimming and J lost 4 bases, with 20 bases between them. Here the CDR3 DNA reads TGTGCCAGCCCTCCGTCTTCCGGGGTGGTCACCGGGGAGCTGTTTTTT. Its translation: CASPPSSGVVTGELFF.

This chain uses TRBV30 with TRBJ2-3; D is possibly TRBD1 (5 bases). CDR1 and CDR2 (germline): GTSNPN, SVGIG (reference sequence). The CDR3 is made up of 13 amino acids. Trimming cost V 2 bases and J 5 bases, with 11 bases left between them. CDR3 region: CAWSLQGRDTQYF. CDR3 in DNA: TGTGCCTGGAGTCTTCAGGGAAGAGATACGCAGTATTTT.

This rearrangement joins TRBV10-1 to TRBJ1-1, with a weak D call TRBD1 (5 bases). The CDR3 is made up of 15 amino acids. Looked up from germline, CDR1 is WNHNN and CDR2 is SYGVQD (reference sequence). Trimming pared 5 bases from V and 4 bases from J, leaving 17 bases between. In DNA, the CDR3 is TGCGCCAGCAGTCCGGGTGGCGCGGGGACCACTGAAGCTTTCTTT. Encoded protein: CASSPGGAGTTEAFF.

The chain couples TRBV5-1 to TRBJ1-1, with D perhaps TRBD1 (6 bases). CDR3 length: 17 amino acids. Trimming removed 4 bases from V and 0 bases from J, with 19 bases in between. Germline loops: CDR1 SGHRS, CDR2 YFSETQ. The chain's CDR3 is CASSGGASGALNTEAFF. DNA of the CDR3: TGCGCCAGCAGCGGAGGGGCTTCGGGGGCCTTGAACACTGAAGCTTTCTTT.

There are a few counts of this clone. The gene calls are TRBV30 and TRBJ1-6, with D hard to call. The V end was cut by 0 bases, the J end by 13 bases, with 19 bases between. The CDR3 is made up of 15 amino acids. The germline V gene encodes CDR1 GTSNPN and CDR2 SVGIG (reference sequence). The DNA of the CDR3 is TGTGCCTGGAGTGTCATCGCTCAACTTAATGATCCCCTCCACTTT. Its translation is CAWSVIAQLNDPLHF.